Here is one T cell receptor beta chain with its context. Its antigen is unknown. No qualities accompany the bases; no much larger clone lies one base away. This entry comes from a study of blood T cells in healthy people across ages (dated by TCRdb to 2013 to 2016). Background on the whole study: Template switching captured roughly one uniquely barcoded TCR beta cDNA molecule per two T cells in model experiments. Using deep sequencing normalized with unique cDNA molecular identifiers, the study measured how TCR beta repertoire diversity changes with age. The donors were divided into four age groups: young (average approximately 17 years), middle-aged (approximately 42), aged (about 61) and long-lived (roughly 88). To avoid experimental bias, donors of different ages were randomly spread across the sequencing lanes. Two additional independent replicas of 1 million unique cDNA reads from the same blood draw were analyzed for two donors (one aged 18 to 30 and one aged 80 or older).

Overall study outcomes, separate from this receptor: There was a strong correlation between observed TCR beta diversity and the percentage of naive T cells measured by flow cytometry. Estimates of total diversity based on one million sequenced T cells were regarded as lower bounds and as underestimates. As age increased, observed TCR beta diversity per million T cells dropped in a roughly linear way, and a significant reduction was already evident by age roughly 40. The CMV infection status of donors was not known, potentially confounding age-related changes in expanded clonotypes. Compared with the aged group, the long-lived group had more naive CD4+ T cells, fewer expanded clones and increased TCR diversity, a pattern suggesting age selection. Because profiling used bulk unsorted PBMCs, naive and antigen-experienced compartments could not be compared conclusively.

The library came from 5' RACE. The sample was run on an Illumina HiSeq 2500. A second PCR of roughly 7 to 11 cycles was performed with a sample-barcoded 5' primer and a J-beta primer mix. A unique molecular identifier was introduced onto each TCR beta cDNA molecule by a template-switch 5' adaptor carrying 12 random nucleotides. Each sample yielded at least 3 million CDR3-containing paired-end reads. All of the RNA was converted into first-strand cDNA using the Mint cDNA synthesis kit, with a TRBC-specific oligonucleotide serving as the primer. Following uracil-DNA glycosylase treatment, a first 18-cycle PCR with universal primers M1SS and BC2_uni_R was performed on all cDNA. Per the source publication's procedure: For normalization, 1 million high-quality reads, each with a distinct molecular identifier, were randomly selected from each sample. Instead of being binned into consensus sequences, reads that shared molecular identifiers were thrown out. MiTCR, with a Q25 quality threshold and the strictest error-elimination algorithm, was used for CDR3 identification, clonotype clustering and error correction. A nonparametric unseen species model with Euler transformation was used to estimate lower-bound total TCR beta diversity. The public reads were reanalyzed by TCRdb: fastp trimming at Q25, MiXCR alignment, in-frame beta chains only. Rows matching on CDR3 protein sequence are summarized as one entry with the most common DNA and genes. TCRdb's processing, not the study's, gives the V and J calls here. This sample has 800,000 or so distinct CDR3 sequences in its table, and 55% to 65% of those were observed once. The ten top clones hold around a quarter of the sample.

The donors were roughly 40 Caucasian individuals from Russia, aged roughly 6 to 90 years, who were systemically healthy. Ten milliliters of peripheral blood were drawn from each donor into EDTA-treated Vacutainer tubes. Ficoll-Paque density-gradient centrifugation was used to isolate PBMCs, with at least 7 million obtained per sample. Total RNA, at least 6 micrograms per sample, was extracted from PBMCs with Trizol reagent. The percentages of naive CD45RAhigh/CD27high T cells were determined by flow cytometry on a PBMC aliquot from every donor. CDR1 is given as SEHNR and CDR2 as FQNEAQ, both from the germline V gene (reference sequence). The CDR3 runs 13 residues from the cysteine to the phenylalanine. This entry keeps only the CDR3 DNA: 39 bases, framed from base 1.

Input material: blood. This sequence uses TRBV7-9 and TRBJ2-5; TRBD2 matches 7 bases in the middle. The J call could be wrong; TRBJ2-7 is a better fit for the DNA end. The origin of this receptor is a man aged 25 to 40 in good health. The CDR3: CASSLLRGDEQYF. In nucleotide form, the sequence is TGTGCCAGCAGCCTCCTCCGGGGGGACGAGCAGTACTTC.